This TCR beta chain was retrieved from a study of OX40 agonist ivuxolimab in advanced cancers. On the study more broadly: The drug used for patients, ivuxolimab, was an agonistic anti-OX40 (CD134) antibody. Averaging 60 years in age, with a range of about 23 to 90, the cohort was 65% to 90% male.

Study observations and caveats: Among T cells, CD8+ cells averaged more expanded clones than CD4+ cells.

The data were produced by immunoSEQ multiplex PCR, yet TCRdb's version contains in-frame clones alone and is incomplete. The data contain approximately 61,000 clones, about 91% of them singletons. CDR1 and CDR2 from the germline V gene are SGHNT and YYREEE (reference sequence). J was trimmed by 4 bases and V by 4 bases; bases with no gene match: 6. This CDR3 has 15 residues. Blood samples were obtained at baseline, cycle 4 day 1, and cycle 7 day 1. Details on this clone: The target antigen is unknown.

This TCR was recovered from an adult with an advanced solid tumor such as melanoma, head and neck, liver or kidney cancer. The chain employs TRBV5-4 and TRBJ2-3; 10 bases map to TRBD1. The specimen comprised CD4+ or CD8+ T cells sorted from blood, sampled in a trial of the OX40 agonist ivuxolimab. The CDR3 protein is CASSIRDRGPDTQYF. In nucleotides, the CDR3 is TGTGCCAGCAGCATCCGGGACAGGGGACCAGATACGCAGTATTTT.